The clone carrying this T cell receptor (beta chain) appeared a single time. Its antigen is unidentified. After removal of 6 bases from V and 2 bases from J, the junction contained 5 bases not matched to a gene. The CDR3 loop spans 15 amino acids. The germline V gene has CDR1 LNHDA and CDR2 SQIVND (reference sequence). This sample stems from a study of T-cell reconstitution after alpha-beta-depleted transplantation in children. Study conclusions and caveats: Several patients had high TCRbeta diversity at day 60; it came from surviving recipient T cells and thymic progenitors. Diversity and T-cell counts at one year after transplant derived mostly from new T cells. Several hundred expanded graft clones reportedly were the source of alpha-beta T cells about two months after transplant.

Preparation of the TCRbeta library was carried out with unique molecular identifiers. TCRdb reanalysed the PCR reads using MiXCR and keeps one entry per CDR3 protein. The sample yields fewer than 350,000 distinct CDR3 sequences, nearly 8% seen once. V gene TRBV19 combines with J gene TRBJ2-1; 9 bases are a match to TRBD1. The sample consisted of peripheral blood, taken 360 days after TCRalphabeta/CD19-depleted stem cell transplant. The TCR sequence derives from a female patient between 2 and 15 years old who had a stem cell transplant for Fanconi anemia, so the T cells may come from the graft donor. The CDR3 protein is CASRSYRGPYNEQFF. For the CDR3, the DNA is TGTGCCAGTAGATCCTACAGGGGGCCCTACAATGAGCAGTTCTTC. Filled out from reference TRBV19 and TRBJ2-1, the complete variable domain reads DGGITQSPKYLFRKEGQNVTLSCEQNLNHDAMYWYRQDPGQGLRLIYYSQIVNDFQKGDIAEGYSVSREKKESFPLTVTSAQKNPTAFYLCASRSYRGPYNEQFFGPGTRLTVL.